The clone carrying this T cell receptor beta chain has only a few counts. As yet, its antigen is unknown. With a much larger clone just one base away, this may be a read error. This record comes from a study of human T cells and chemical hapten exposure. Study information: Each patient's scalp received weekly diphenylcyclopropenone throughout the approximately 23-week study.

General study results and limits: Controls formed significantly fewer large CDR3 similarity clusters than expanded TCRs did.

From the RACE reads, TCRdb called clonotypes with MiXCR, one entry per CDR3 protein. The sample yields around 70,000 distinct CDR3 sequences, roughly 10% seen once. Trimming pared 1 base from V and 10 bases from J, leaving 15 bases between. The CDR3 sequence is 15 residues long. Germline values: CDR1 SGHRS, CDR2 YFSETQ. Described time point: patch test 3, about 24 weeks after DPC sensitization. Sample treatment: therapeutic diphenylcyclopropenone sensitization with weekly scalp DPC. Alopecia patients deemed DPC-suitable, aged 18 to 70, excluding pregnancy. The V gene is TRBV5-1, the J gene TRBJ1-6, with D perhaps TRBD1 (6 bases). Material: whole blood, obtained in connection with sensitization to the hapten diphenylcyclopropenone (DPC). The sequence derives from a woman between 50 and 59 years old with alopecia areata. Some clones in this sample may be carry-over from other donors' samples. For the CDR3, the DNA is TGCGCCAGCAGCTTGATGTGGCAGGGGCTCTCACCCCTCCACTTT. Its translation: CASSLMWQGLSPLHF.